These 8 T cell receptor beta chains came from one sample sequenced in a study of cytotoxic CD8 clonotypes in ibrutinib-treated CLL. Here immunoSEQ multiplex PCR was the method, and the copy in TCRdb shows in-frame clones only, minus some. The sample contains about 150,000 clones, 75% to 80% of which appear only once. Sequences were derived from PBMCs, sampled after 24 months of ibrutinib treatment. These receptors all stem from a human donor with chronic lymphocytic leukemia.

This chain joins TRBV5-1 and TRBJ2-2; D unclear. This CDR3 is built from 15 residues. Germline V lookup: CDR1 SGHRS, CDR2 YFSETQ. V was clipped by 4 bases and J by 2 bases, with 12 bases between them. The CDR3 sequence is CASSTDGFNTGELFF. As DNA, the CDR3 is TGCGCCAGCAGCACGGACGGATTTAACACCGGGGAGCTGTTTTTT.

The rearrangement uses TRBV19 and TRBJ1-3; D is possibly TRBD1 (6 bases). Per the germline V gene, CDR1 is LNHDA and CDR2 is SQIVND (reference sequence). The CDR3 is 16 amino acids. Between the trimmed V and J ends, which lost 5 bases and 0 bases, there was a span of 14 bases. In DNA, the CDR3 is TGTGCCAGTAGTGCCCGGGACACCCTCTCTGGAAACACCATATATTTT. Protein: CASSARDTLSGNTIYF.

The chain uses TRBV5-4 and TRBJ2-7, with 10 bases lining up with TRBD2. Germline V CDR1 and CDR2: SGHNT, YYREEE (reference sequence). The ends lost 4 bases at V and 3 bases at J; junction bases unmatched: 7. The CDR3 consists of 15 residues. In nucleotides, the CDR3 is TGTGCCAGCAGCGCCGGTGGGACTAGCGTCTACGAGCAGTACTTC. Translation: CASSAGGTSVYEQYF.

The V gene is TRBV2, the J gene TRBJ1-2, with D possibly matching TRBD1 (5 bases). Germline assignment: CDR1 SNHLY and CDR2 FYNNEI. Deletions cut 4 bases from V and 4 bases from J, with 10 bases between. This CDR3 has 13 residues. The chain's CDR3 is CASSVAGSYGYTF. The CDR3, as DNA: TGTGCCAGCAGTGTGGCAGGGAGCTATGGCTACACCTTC.

The chain uses TRBV6-1 and TRBJ2-7; 8 bases are a match to TRBD1. Germline V gene sequence: CDR1 MNHNS, CDR2 SASEGT. The CDR3 is made up of 13 amino acids. J was trimmed by 7 bases and V by 4 bases; bases with no gene match: 6. In nucleotides, the CDR3 is TGTGCCAGCAGTGTTACAACAGGGGGTGAGCAGTACTTC. This gives the protein CASSVTTGGEQYF.

The chain carries TRBV5-1 and TRBJ2-3, with D perhaps TRBD2 (6 bases). Looked up from germline, CDR1 is SGHRS and CDR2 is YFSETQ. The CDR3 runs to 15 residues. V dropped 4 bases and J dropped 2 bases, with 14 bases sitting between them. Written as DNA, the CDR3 is TGCGCCAGCAGCCCCCGGGTGGGACTCACAGATACGCAGTATTTT. Translation gives CASSPRVGLTDTQYF.

The chain carries TRBV30 and TRBJ1-2, with D maybe TRBD1 (5 bases). This CDR3 is built from 14 residues. The germline V gene has CDR1 GTSNPN and CDR2 SVGIG (reference sequence). V was clipped by 3 bases and J by 6 bases, with 17 bases between them. The CDR3 here is CAWRSGRGWDGYTF. CDR3 bases: TGTGCCTGGAGGTCGGGTAGGGGTTGGGATGGCTACACCTTC.

The chain couples TRBV4-2 to TRBJ2-3; D is possibly TRBD1 or TRBD2 (5 bases each). CDR1 and CDR2 from the germline V gene are LGHNA and YNFKEQ. V lost 4 bases to trimming and J lost 0 bases, with 14 bases between them. The CDR3 contains 16 residues. In DNA, the CDR3 is TGTGCCAGCAGCCGGACCCGGGACCGTAGCACAGATACGCAGTATTTT. Translated: CASSRTRDRSTDTQYF.